The next 17 T cell receptor beta chains were all read from a single sample in a study of T cells in Graves' hyperthyroidism and ophthalmopathy. RNA transcripts served as the template for amplifying TCR beta CDR3 regions. First-round RT-PCR with HTBI primers amplified the TCR CDR3 region. From the multiplex PCR reads, TCRdb called clonotypes with MiXCR, one entry per CDR3 protein. The sample has 450,000 to 600,000 distinct CDR3 sequences, about 15% seen once. The sequencing input was blood. Every receptor here comes from a woman between 40 and 50 years old with Graves' hyperthyroidism.

This clonotype was seen ten or more times. The chain is built from TRBV12-3 or TRBV12-4 and TRBJ2-7; D is unresolved. This CDR3 region has 12 residues. Between the trimmed V and J ends, which lost 8 bases and 2 bases, there was a span of 10 bases. This CDR3 is CASGFTTYEQYF. As DNA, the CDR3 is TGTGCCAGCGGGTTCACAACCTACGAGCAGTACTTC.

V usage is TRBV27 and J usage is TRBJ1-1; 8 bases map to TRBD1. Germline V gene lookup returns CDR1 MNHEY and CDR2 SMNVEV (reference sequence). This CDR3 spans 12 amino acids. V shed 6 bases and J 6 bases; nucleotides not matched to a gene: 3. DNA of the CDR3: TGTGCCAGCAGACGGACAGGGTCTGAAGCTTTCTTT. Residues: CASRRTGSEAFF.

The rearrangement uses TRBV7-9 and TRBJ2-7; D unresolved. CDR3 length: 13 residues. Germline assignment: CDR1 SEHNR and CDR2 FQNEAQ (reference sequence). The V gene lost 2 bases and the J gene lost 5 bases, with 10 bases spanning the gap. DNA of the CDR3: TGTGCCAGCAGCTTATTGAGAGTTCACGAGCAGTACTTC. Translation gives CASSLLRVHEQYF.

This clonotype was seen more than once but under ten times. The chain recombines TRBV6-1 with TRBJ1-2; 10 bases are shared with TRBD1. The germline gives CDR1 MNHNS, CDR2 SASEGT. The CDR3 extends over 13 amino acids. V lost 6 bases to trimming and J lost 6 bases; unmatched junction nucleotides: 4. Here the CDR3 reads CASRPTGGNGYTF. Written as DNA, the CDR3 is TGTGCCAGCAGACCGACAGGGGGCAATGGCTACACCTTC.

This clonotype was detected a few times. The rearrangement uses TRBV19 and TRBJ2-2; no clear D gene. Between the trimmed V and J ends, which lost 10 bases and 5 bases, there was a span of 23 bases. This CDR3 comprises 16 residues. Germline V lookup: CDR1 LNHDA, CDR2 SQIVND (reference sequence). The CDR3 here is CAISLISEGSTGELFF. CDR3 DNA: TGTGCCATATCCCTCATAAGTGAAGGGTCAACCGGGGAGCTGTTTTTT.

In this sample, this clonotype turned up many times. The chain couples TRBV30 to TRBJ2-5; TRBD2 matches 7 bases. V was pared by 5 bases and J by 4 bases, with 1 base of the junction left unmatched. From germline, CDR1 is GTSNPN and CDR2 SVGIG (reference sequence). This CDR3 contains 11 residues. The CDR3 is CAWSGGETQYF. As DNA, the CDR3 is TGTGCCTGGTCGGGGGGAGAGACCCAGTACTTC.

The chain employs TRBV6-1 and TRBJ2-1; TRBD2 matches at 8 bases. The germline CDR1 and CDR2 sequences are MNHNS and SASEGT. V shed 4 bases and J 10 bases; nucleotides not matched to a gene: 9. The CDR3 consists of 14 residues. The CDR3 sequence is CASSGGTRVGEQFF. In nucleotides, the CDR3 is TGTGCCAGCAGTGGCGGGACTAGGGTAGGGGAGCAGTTCTTC.

J is TRBJ1-2 and V is TRBV6-1; 9 bases agree with TRBD1. The trim removed 1 base at V and 0 bases at J, leaving 12 bases unmatched. This CDR3 is built from 19 residues. Germline CDR1 reads MNHNS; CDR2 reads SASEGT. DNA of the CDR3: TGTGCCAGCAGTGAAGAGGTAGTTGTGTGGACAGGGGCTAACTATGGCTACACCTTC. Translating gives CASSEEVVVWTGANYGYTF.

This clonotype was counted at least ten times. The chain carries TRBV30 and TRBJ2-7; 7 nucleotides agree with TRBD2. V shed 0 bases, J shed 2 bases, and the junction held 4 bases outside the gene matches. Germline lookup yields CDR1 GTSNPN and CDR2 SVGIG (reference sequence). The CDR3 has 14 residues. CDR3 protein: CAWSVQAGPYEQYF. The CDR3 bases are TGTGCCTGGAGTGTACAAGCGGGACCCTACGAGCAGTACTTC.

This clonotype has just a few counts. The chain uses TRBV20-1 and TRBJ1-5, with D maybe TRBD1 (6 bases). Trimming removed 4 bases at V and 9 bases at J, with 22 bases between. The germline V gene encodes CDR1 DFQATT and CDR2 SNEGSKA (reference sequence). The CDR3 is 15 amino acids. CDR3: CSAIRSGTRGSPQHF. The CDR3 DNA follows: TGCAGTGCTATACGAAGTGGGACACGAGGCTCGCCCCAGCATTTT.

At least ten counts were recorded for this clonotype. The gene calls are TRBV20-1 and TRBJ1-1, with 9 positions matching TRBD1. With 6 bases clipped from V and 0 bases from J, the junction kept 5 bases outside the gene matches. The CDR3 sequence is 14 residues long. CDR1 is DFQATT, CDR2 SNEGSKA, per germline (reference sequence). DNA of the CDR3: TGCAGTGCCGGGACAGGGCGCATGAACACTGAAGCTTTCTTT. Encoded protein: CSAGTGRMNTEAFF.

This clonotype was counted ten times or more. The V gene is TRBV5-1, the J gene TRBJ2-7, with D possibly TRBD2 on 5 matching bases. V lost 4 bases, J lost 3 bases, and 14 bases lay in between. The V gene's germline CDR1 is SGHRS and CDR2 YFSETQ. This CDR3 has 14 amino acids. The CDR3: CASSPETGSYEQYF. The CDR3, as DNA: TGCGCCAGCAGCCCAGAGACTGGGAGCTACGAGCAGTACTTC. The full variable domain, with the rest looked up from reference TRBV5-1 and TRBJ2-7, is KAGVTQTPRYLIKTRGQQVTLSCSPISGHRSVSWYQQTPGQGLQFLFEYFSETQRNKGNFPGRFSGRQFSNSRSEMNVSTLELGDSALYLCASSPETGSYEQYFGPGTRLTVT.

This clonotype was seen a handful of times. V is TRBV3-1 and J is TRBJ2-7, with D possibly being TRBD2 (5 bases). CDR1 is LGHDT and CDR2 is YNNKEL in the germline V gene (reference sequence). The CDR3 is 15 amino acids. Trimming left V 1 base short and J 3 bases short, with 13 bases between. CDR3 in DNA: TGTGCCAGCAGCCAAGGAGGGCTAGCCATCTACGAGCAGTACTTC. This gives the protein CASSQGGLAIYEQYF.

This clonotype was observed at least ten times. V usage is TRBV10-2 and J usage is TRBJ2-3; D remains unclear. This CDR3 is 16 amino acids long. Germline CDR1 and CDR2: WSHSY and SAAADI. Trimming removed 9 bases at V and 5 bases at J, with 24 bases between. CDR3 amino acids: CARDPRYAQVEDTQYF. CDR3 in DNA: TGCGCCAGGGACCCCCGATACGCGCAGGTTGAAGATACGCAGTATTTT.

The chain employs TRBV11-3 and TRBJ2-6; D ambiguous. V shed 10 bases and J shed 1 base, with 20 bases lying between them. Germline CDR1 and CDR2: SGHNT and YENEEA. The CDR3 contains 17 residues. The CDR3 coding sequence is TGTGCCACCTCGTCATCTATTTGGTCTTCTGGGGCCAACGTCCTGACTTTC. Amino acids: CATSSSIWSSGANVLTF.

V and J are TRBV27 and TRBJ1-1; D is unresolved. The CDR3 is made up of 16 amino acids. The germline V gene has CDR1 MNHEY and CDR2 SMNVEV (reference sequence). Trimming took off 4 bases at V and 1 base at J, with 16 bases between the two ends. The CDR3 DNA is TGTGCCAGCAGTTCATACTTCTACGGCCAGAACACTGAAGCTTTCTTT. The encoded protein is CASSSYFYGQNTEAFF.

This chain joins TRBV19 and TRBJ2-1; maybe TRBD1 (5 bases). The CDR3 totals 16 residues. The germline V and J ends were trimmed by 5 bases and 3 bases, with 17 bases remaining between them. CDR1 and CDR2 from the germline V gene are LNHDA and SQIVND (reference sequence). The CDR3 region is CASSALDSQRYNEQFF. The CDR3 region has the DNA TGTGCCAGTAGTGCTCTCGACAGTCAACGCTACAATGAGCAGTTCTTC.